The T cell receptor (beta chain) under discussion was sequenced for a study of metastatic and nonmetastatic thyroid tumors. Nobody among the patients had been given any treatment before thyroid surgery. Worth noting for this clone: At one end the junction does not follow the germline gene, possibly because of a read error.

In the original workflow: Differences in CDR3 between clinicopathological groups were drawn on to build a classifier intended to discriminate distant-metastatic papillary thyroid cancer patients. TCRdb re-clonotyped the PCR reads through MiXCR. TCRdb's processing, not the authors' own work, is the source of the V and J calls. Here the sample spans about 25,000 clones, about 20% being singletons. The origin of this receptor is a female donor with papillary thyroid cancer or a benign thyroid nodule (not recorded which). Some clones in this sample may be carry-over from other donors' samples. The sample taken for sequencing was blood.

The CDR3 protein is CASSAGRAVHF. CDR3 DNA: TGTGCCAGCAGCGCGGGGAGGGCTGTGCACTTC. The genes are TRBV7-2 and TRBJ2-5; 7 nucleotides line up with TRBD2. This CDR3 has 11 amino acids. Germline CDR1 SGHTA, CDR2 FQGNSA.